The 6 T cell receptor beta chains presented below share a single source sample, sequenced in a study of liver allograft versus peripheral blood T cells. About the study: Peripheral blood of the recipients supplied T cell receptor repertoires that were compared with those in transplanted livers.

MiXCR was run by TCRdb on the reads, yielding one entry per CDR3 protein. The profile covers more than 3,000 distinct CDR3 sequences, with roughly 15% appearing a single time and less than 4.5% taken by the ten largest. The source of these receptors is a human patient who had a liver transplant. Some T cells may be transferred from the graft donor.

This clonotype has only one observation. A much more abundant neighbour one base away suggests this may be a read error. This chain joins TRBV6-2 or TRBV6-3 and TRBJ2-7; 7 nucleotides match TRBD1. Germline assignment: CDR1 MNHEY and CDR2 SVGEGT. The CDR3 runs to 15 residues. V lost 6 bases, J lost 3 bases, and 11 bases stayed unmatched. Here the CDR3 reads CASSPRVGQLYEQYF. CDR3 in DNA: TGTGCCAGCAGCCCGAGGGTGGGACAGCTCTACGAGCAGTACTTC.

By its share, this clonotype is large. The chain is built from TRBV18 and TRBJ1-2; a possible D gene is TRBD1 (5 bases). V was trimmed by 0 bases and J by 3 bases, leaving 8 bases between them. The CDR3 consists of 14 residues. CDR1 is KGHSH and CDR2 is LQKENI in the germline V gene. CDR3 sequence reads: CASSPPGTYYGYTF. Written as DNA, the CDR3 is TGTGCCAGCTCACCACCAGGGACCTACTATGGCTACACCTTC.

Only a few counts were recorded for this clonotype. Here the CDR3 reads CASSTRQTYEQYF. The CDR3 nucleotides read TGTGCCAGCAGTACACGACAGACCTACGAGCAGTACTTC. This chain connects TRBV6-5 to TRBJ2-7; D perhaps matches TRBD1 (5 bases). V was clipped by 5 bases and J by 2 bases, with 10 bases between them. This CDR3 spans 13 amino acids. The germline V gene encodes CDR1 MNHEY and CDR2 SVGAGI.

By share, this clonotype ranks as medium-sized (0.01 to 0.1%). The rearrangement links TRBV10-3 to TRBJ2-7; no definite D call. Germline CDR1 and CDR2: ENHRY and SYGVKD. The CDR3 runs 13 residues. Trimming removed 4 bases from V and 0 bases from J, with 7 bases in between. The CDR3 protein is CAISGPGSYEQYF. CDR3 coding DNA: TGTGCCATCAGTGGGCCGGGCTCCTACGAGCAGTACTTC.

This clonotype is labeled as medium-sized (0.01 to 0.1%). This rearrangement joins TRBV27 to TRBJ2-7; TRBD1 matches at 11 bases. Per the germline V gene, CDR1 is MNHEY and CDR2 is SMNVEV (reference sequence). Trimming at V came to 3 bases and at J to 3 bases, leaving 13 bases not matched to a gene. This CDR3 is 18 amino acids long. The DNA for the CDR3 is TGTGCCAGCAGTTTTAGGACAGGGGGCTCCCTCGGGGGCTACGAGCAGTACTTC. Protein product: CASSFRTGGSLGGYEQYF.

The V call is TRBV7-2, the J call TRBJ2-3; 8 bases align to TRBD1. Germline-derived CDR1 and CDR2 are SGHTA and FQGNSA. The trim removed 5 bases at V and 4 bases at J, leaving 8 bases unmatched. The CDR3 sequence is 15 residues long. Here the CDR3 DNA reads TGTGCCAGCAGCCCCCGGACAGGGAGAGCAGATACGCAGTATTTT. This gives the protein CASSPRTGRADTQYF.